This TCR beta chain was identified during a study of blood T cell repertoires in COVID-19 (dated by TCRdb to about 2020). Notes on the research overall: The collaborator samples originated in the United States, Italy and Spain and spanned the acute and convalescent phases of COVID-19. The prospective study material was composed of cDNA or gDNA derived from T cells, B-cell-depleted T cells, or PBMCs. Deeply sampled blood TCRbeta repertoires from subjects exposed to, actively infected with, or recovered from COVID-19 were included in the dataset. A freely available public database, intended as a resource for researchers studying the immune response to SARS-CoV-2, is where the repertoires were released. The samples were drawn from two sources: the first 160 participants of the ongoing ImmuneRACE study, and 950 to 1,500 subjects contributed by 6 global collaborators. A de-identified subject ID, COVID-19 status, age in years and sex were almost always included in the sample metadata. Where available, HLA class I and class II types were obtained from metadata supplied by the sample provider rather than from assay-based typing.

This clone occurred once. Its recognized antigen is unknown. Base-call qualities are not available, and no considerably larger clone is one nucleotide away. Beyond this particular receptor, the publication reports: How much clinical and demographic metadata was included differed by source and by participant, and the metadata was provided uncurated.

The collaborating institutions used their own protocols to collect whole blood in K2EDTA tubes. For TCRbeta analysis, collaborators shipped samples as frozen whole blood, isolated PBMCs, or DNA extracted from either of those sample types. The CDR3 spans 17 residues, from the cysteine through the phenylalanine. Only the CDR3 DNA is retained, 51 bases long and in frame from the first base. Deletion took 1 base off V and 2 bases off J, with a span of 15 bases between the germline ends. CDR1 and CDR2 are drawn from the germline V gene: MDHEN, SYDVKM. TCRbeta CDR3 regions were amplified from genomic DNA using the immunoSEQ Assay, a bias-controlled multiplex PCR. As for the authors' bioinformatics: The number of nucleated cells in each sample was estimated from the amplification of reference gene primers within the assay. Sequence reads were collapsed and filtered to measure the absolute abundance of every unique TCRbeta CDR3 rearrangement. For each sample, productive Simpson clonality was calculated by taking the square root of Simpson's diversity index across productive rearrangements. This is the immuneACCESS table as TCRdb keeps it, with only in-frame sequences that have V and J called. A part of the clones is gone; compared with another copy, unresolved V genes explain less than half, and the rest is unexplained. That table is the source of V, J and clone size, and D and trimming were worked out from the DNA. For this sample there are around 130,000 clones; 70% to 90% appear just once. 5% to 6% of the sample is in the top ten clones.

Sequencing was performed on peripheral blood. This receptor was obtained from a human donor in a cohort sampled during active COVID-19. Recombination connected TRBV28 to TRBJ1-5, with a weak D call of TRBD1 (5 bases match). The CDR3 protein: CASSLLLGGAGNQPQHF. The nucleotide sequence reads TGTGCCAGCAGTTTATTATTAGGAGGGGCTGGCAATCAGCCCCAGCATTTT.